The text below deals with one TCR beta chain. The sample belongs to a study of blood T cells in healthy people across ages. The CDR3 runs to 13 residues. With 6 bases removed from V and 11 bases from J, the gap between germline ends came to 14 bases. A sample-barcoded 5' primer and a J-beta primer mix were used in a second PCR of about 6 to 12 cycles. A template-switch adaptor with 12 random nucleotides tagged each cDNA molecule. TCRdb ran MiXCR on the 5' RACE reads and lists one entry per CDR3 protein. The sample has 800,000 to 950,000 distinct CDR3 sequences, under 40% seen once; the top ten hold 13%.

This clonotype originated in a man aged 18 to 30 in good health. The chain recombines TRBV12-3 or TRBV12-4 with TRBJ1-6; no firm D call. Sequencing was performed on blood. The chain's CDR3 is CASSGRGGAPLHF. The CDR3 region has the DNA TGTGCCAGCAGCGGCCGCGGCGGCGCACCCCTCCACTTT.